The T cell receptor (beta chain) described here comes from a study of T cell responses to AZD1222 COVID-19 vaccine. Points from the study as a whole: Variant regions that are unmutated are reportedly the target of nearly half of spike-specific TCRs.

This CDR3 contains 14 residues. V gave up 0 bases and J gave up 14 bases; unmatched junction bases: 8. The V gene's germline CDR1 is SGDLS and CDR2 YYNGEE. Sequencing used immunoSEQ multiplex PCR; TCRdb keeps in-frame clones, though not all of them. The table shows some 81,000 clones, with about 89% occurring only once. The sample holds one count of this clone. What it binds is unknown. Sequenced material: peripheral blood, taken 28 days after the second AZD1222 dose. The TCR was taken from an adult who received the AZD1222 COVID-19 vaccine. This chain connects TRBV9 to TRBJ2-1; TRBD2 matches 10 bases. CDR3 sequence: CASSVGRAGGPKFF. CDR3 in DNA: TGTGCCAGCAGCGTAGGTCGAGCGGGGGGGCCAAAGTTCTTC. Combining the CDR3 with reference TRBV9 and TRBJ2-1 gives the whole variable domain DSGVTQTPKHLITATGQRVTLRCSPRSGDLSVYWYQQSLDQGLQFLIQYYNGEERAKGNILERFSAQQFPDLHSELNLSSLELGDSALYFCASSVGRAGGPKFFGPGTRLTVL.